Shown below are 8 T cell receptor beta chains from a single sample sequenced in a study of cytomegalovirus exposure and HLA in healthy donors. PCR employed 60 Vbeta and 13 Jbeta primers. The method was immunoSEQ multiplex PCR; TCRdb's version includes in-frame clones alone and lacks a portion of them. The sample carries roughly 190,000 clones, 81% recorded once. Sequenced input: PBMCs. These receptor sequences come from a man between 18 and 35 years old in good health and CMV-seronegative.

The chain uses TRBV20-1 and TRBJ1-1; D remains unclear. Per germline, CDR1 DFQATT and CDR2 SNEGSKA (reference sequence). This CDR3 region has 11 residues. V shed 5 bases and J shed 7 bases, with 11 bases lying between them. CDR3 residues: CSAARTYEAFF. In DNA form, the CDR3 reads TGCAGTGCTGCTCGGACTTATGAAGCTTTCTTT.

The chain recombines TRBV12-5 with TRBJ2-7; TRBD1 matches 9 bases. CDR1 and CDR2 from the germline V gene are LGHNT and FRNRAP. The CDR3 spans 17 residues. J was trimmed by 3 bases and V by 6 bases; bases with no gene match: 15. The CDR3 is CASGLERTGTGIYEQYF. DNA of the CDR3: TGTGCTAGTGGCCTCGAAAGGACCGGGACAGGGATCTACGAGCAGTACTTC. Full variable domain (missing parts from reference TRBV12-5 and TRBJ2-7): DARVTQTPRHKVTEMGQEVTMRCQPILGHNTVFWYRQTMMQGLELLAYFRNRAPLDDSGMPKDRFSAEMPDATLATLKIQPSEPRDSAVYFCASGLERTGTGIYEQYFGPGTRLTVT.

DNA for the CDR3: TGTGCCAGCTCACCAGCTTCCAGCGGGAGGGCCAATGAGCAGTTCTTC. It is translated as CASSPASSGRANEQFF. The chain employs TRBV18 and TRBJ2-1; 10 nucleotides match TRBD2. CDR3 length equals 16 residues. V lost 2 bases, J lost 6 bases, and 7 bases stayed unmatched. From germline, CDR1 is KGHSH and CDR2 LQKENI.

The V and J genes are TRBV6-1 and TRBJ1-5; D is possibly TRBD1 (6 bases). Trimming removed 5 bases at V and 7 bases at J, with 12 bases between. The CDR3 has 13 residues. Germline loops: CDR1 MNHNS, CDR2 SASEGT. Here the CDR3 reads CASSTGSGQPQHF. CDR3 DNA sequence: TGTGCCAGCAGTACAGGGTCAGGGCAGCCCCAGCATTTT.

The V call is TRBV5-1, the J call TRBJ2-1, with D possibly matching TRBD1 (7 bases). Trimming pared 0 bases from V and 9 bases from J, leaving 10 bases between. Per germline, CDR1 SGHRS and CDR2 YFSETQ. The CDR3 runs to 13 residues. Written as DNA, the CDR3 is TGCGCCAGCAGCTTGGATCAGGGGGGTGAGCAGTTCTTC. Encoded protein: CASSLDQGGEQFF.

CDR3 coding DNA: TGCGCCAGCAGCCAAGTCTCAGGGTCGCTCCCAAACGAGCAGTACTTC. Translation gives CASSQVSGSLPNEQYF. The chain links TRBV4-1 to TRBJ2-7; D is perhaps TRBD1 (5 bases). Germline V gene data show CDR1 as MGHRA and CDR2 as YSYEKL. This CDR3 is 16 amino acids long. V was cut by 1 base and J by 5 bases, with 18 bases left in between.

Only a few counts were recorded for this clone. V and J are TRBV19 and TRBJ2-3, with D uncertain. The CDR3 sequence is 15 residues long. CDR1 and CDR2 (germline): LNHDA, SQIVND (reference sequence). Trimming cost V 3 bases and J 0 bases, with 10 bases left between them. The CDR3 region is CASSIQRQSTDTQYF. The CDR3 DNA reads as TGTGCCAGTAGTATCCAGCGTCAAAGCACAGATACGCAGTATTTT.

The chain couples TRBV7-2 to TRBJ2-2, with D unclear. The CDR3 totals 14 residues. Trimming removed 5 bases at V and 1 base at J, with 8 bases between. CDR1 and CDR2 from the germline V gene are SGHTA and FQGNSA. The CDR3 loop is CASSIYRNTGELFF. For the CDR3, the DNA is TGTGCCAGCAGCATTTACAGGAACACCGGGGAGCTGTTTTTT.